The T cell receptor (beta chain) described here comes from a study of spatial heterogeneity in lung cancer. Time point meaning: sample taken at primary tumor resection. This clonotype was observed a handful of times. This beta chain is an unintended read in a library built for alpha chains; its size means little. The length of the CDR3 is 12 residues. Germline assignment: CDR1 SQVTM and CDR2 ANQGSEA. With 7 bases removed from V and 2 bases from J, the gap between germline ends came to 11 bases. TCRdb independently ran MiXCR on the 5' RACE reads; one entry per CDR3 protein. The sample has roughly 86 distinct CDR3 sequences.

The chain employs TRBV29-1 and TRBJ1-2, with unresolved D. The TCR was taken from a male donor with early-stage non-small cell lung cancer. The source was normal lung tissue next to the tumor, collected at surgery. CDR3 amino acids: CSAMAENYGYTF. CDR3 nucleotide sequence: TGCAGCGCGATGGCTGAGAACTATGGCTACACCTTC.